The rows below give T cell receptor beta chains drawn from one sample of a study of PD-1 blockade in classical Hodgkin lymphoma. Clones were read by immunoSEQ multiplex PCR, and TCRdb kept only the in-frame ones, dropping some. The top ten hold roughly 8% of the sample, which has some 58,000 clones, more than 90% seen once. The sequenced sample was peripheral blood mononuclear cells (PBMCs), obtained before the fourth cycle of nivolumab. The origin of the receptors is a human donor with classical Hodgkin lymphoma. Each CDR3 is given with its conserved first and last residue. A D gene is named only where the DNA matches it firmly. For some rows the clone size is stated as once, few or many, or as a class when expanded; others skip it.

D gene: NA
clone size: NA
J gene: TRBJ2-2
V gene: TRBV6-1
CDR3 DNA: TGTGCCAGCAGTGAAAGAAGGCACCTAGAATACACCGGGGAGCTGTTTTTT
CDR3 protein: CASSERRHLEYTGELFF

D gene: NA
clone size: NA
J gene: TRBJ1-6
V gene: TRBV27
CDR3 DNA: TGTGCCAGCAGTTTTGTGGGTGATCCACCCCTCCACTTT
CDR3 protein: CASSFVGDPPLHF

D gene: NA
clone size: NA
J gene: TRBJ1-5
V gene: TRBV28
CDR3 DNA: TGTGCCAGCAGTTTATATGGGGGGGACAATCAGCCCCAGCATTTT
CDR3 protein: CASSLYGGDNQPQHF

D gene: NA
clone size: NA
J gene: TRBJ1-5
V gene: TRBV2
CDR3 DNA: TGTGCCAGCAGTGGGACAGACAATCAGCCCCAGCATTTT
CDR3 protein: CASSGTDNQPQHF

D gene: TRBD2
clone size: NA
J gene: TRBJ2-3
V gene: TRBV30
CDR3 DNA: TGTGCCTGGTCCGGGACTAAGCCAGATACGCAGTATTTT
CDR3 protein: CAWSGTKPDTQYF

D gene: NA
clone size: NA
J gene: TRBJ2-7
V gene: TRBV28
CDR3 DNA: TGTGCCAGCAGCCCAAGTAAGGACGGCCTCTACGAGCAGTACTTC
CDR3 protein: CASSPSKDGLYEQYF

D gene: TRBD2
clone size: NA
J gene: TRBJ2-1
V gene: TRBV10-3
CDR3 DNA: TGTGCCATCAGTGAGTCGGGTAGCGGGAAGGGCTACAATGAGCAGTTCTTC
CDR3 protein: CAISESGSGKGYNEQFF

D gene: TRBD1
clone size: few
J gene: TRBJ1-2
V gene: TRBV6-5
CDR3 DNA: TGTGCCAGCACCCACGGGACAGGGAGCGGCTACACCTTC
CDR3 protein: CASTHGTGSGYTF

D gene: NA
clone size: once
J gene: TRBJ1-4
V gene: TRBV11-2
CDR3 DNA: TGTGCCAGCAGCTTAGGGGGGGCGCCCGAAAAACTGTTTTTT
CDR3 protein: CASSLGGAPEKLFF

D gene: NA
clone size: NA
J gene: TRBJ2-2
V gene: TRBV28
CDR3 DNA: NA
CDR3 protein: CASSFLAATNTGELFF

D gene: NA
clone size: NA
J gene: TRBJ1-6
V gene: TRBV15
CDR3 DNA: TGTGCCACCAGCAGTCCCCACGAGGACAATAATTCACCCCTCCACTTT
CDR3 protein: CATSSPHEDNNSPLHF

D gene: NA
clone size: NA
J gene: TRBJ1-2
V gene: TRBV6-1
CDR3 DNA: TGTGCCAGCAGAACCTCTGGCAGGGATGGCTACACCTTC
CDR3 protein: CASRTSGRDGYTF

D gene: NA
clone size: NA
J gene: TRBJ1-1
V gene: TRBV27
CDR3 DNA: TGTGCCAGCCTAAATAACAGGCGAGATACTGAAGCTTTCTTT
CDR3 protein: CASLNNRRDTEAFF

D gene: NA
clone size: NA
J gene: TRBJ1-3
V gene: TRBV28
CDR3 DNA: TGTGCCAGCAGCCCGGGACACCTTTTAAACACCATATATTTT
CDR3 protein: CASSPGHLLNTIYF

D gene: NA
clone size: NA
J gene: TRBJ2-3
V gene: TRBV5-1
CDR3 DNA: TGCGCCAGCAGCCCCCCCGTTAGCGACACAGATACGCAGTATTTT
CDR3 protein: CASSPPVSDTDTQYF

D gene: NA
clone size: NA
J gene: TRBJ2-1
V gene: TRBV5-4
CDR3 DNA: TGTGCCAGCAGCTTGGGGGACCGCGATCGTCGCCATGAGCAGTTCTTC
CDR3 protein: CASSLGDRDRRHEQFF

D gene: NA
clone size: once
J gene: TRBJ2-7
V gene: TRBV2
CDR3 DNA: TGTGCCAGCAGTGTTCTGAACGGGCAACAGAACTACGAGCAGTACTTC
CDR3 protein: CASSVLNGQQNYEQYF

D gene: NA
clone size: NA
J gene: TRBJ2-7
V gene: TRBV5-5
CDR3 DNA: TGTGCCAGCAGCCCGGGACTGGGAGCCTACGAGCAGTACTTC
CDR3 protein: CASSPGLGAYEQYF

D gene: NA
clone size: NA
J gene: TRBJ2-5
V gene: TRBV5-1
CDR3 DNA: TGCGCCAGCGGACGTGAGCCGGAGACCCAGTACTTC
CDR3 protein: CASGREPETQYF

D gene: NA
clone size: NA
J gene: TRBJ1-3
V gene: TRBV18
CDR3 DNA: TGTGCCAGCTCACCACAGGGGACGGGAAACACCATATATTTT
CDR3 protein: CASSPQGTGNTIYF

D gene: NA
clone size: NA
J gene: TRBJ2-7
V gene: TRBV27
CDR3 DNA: TGTGCCAGCAGCTTAGGGACTTCTCAATACGAGCAGTACTTC
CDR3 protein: CASSLGTSQYEQYF

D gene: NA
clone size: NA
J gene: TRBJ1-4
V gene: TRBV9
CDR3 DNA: TGTGCCACCCCCCCAGGCGGACCCCCCGAAAAACTGTTTTTT
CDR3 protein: CATPPGGPPEKLFF

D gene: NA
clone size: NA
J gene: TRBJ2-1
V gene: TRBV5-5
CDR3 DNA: TGTGCCAGCAGCTTGGAGGGACTCGGACAGAACATCGAGTTCTTC
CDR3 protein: CASSLEGLGQNIEFF

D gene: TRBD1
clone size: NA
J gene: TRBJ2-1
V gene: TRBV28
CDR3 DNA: TGTGCCAGCAGTTTACAGGGACAGGGCTCGTACAATGAGCAGTTCTTC
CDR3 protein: CASSLQGQGSYNEQFF

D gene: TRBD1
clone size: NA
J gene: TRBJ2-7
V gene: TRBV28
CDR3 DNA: TGTGCCAGCAGTTACAGGGGGCAGGCCTACGAGCAGTACTTC
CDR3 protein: CASSYRGQAYEQYF

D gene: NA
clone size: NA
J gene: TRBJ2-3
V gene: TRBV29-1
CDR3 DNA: TGCAGCGTTGTTCGGCCCTCGGGAGTCTCCTCGGGAGATACGCAGTATTTT
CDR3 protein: CSVVRPSGVSSGDTQYF

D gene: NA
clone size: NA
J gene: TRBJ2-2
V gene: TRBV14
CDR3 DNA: TGTGCCAGCAGCCGCACGGGACATTCGAACACCGGGGAGCTGTTTTTT
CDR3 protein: CASSRTGHSNTGELFF

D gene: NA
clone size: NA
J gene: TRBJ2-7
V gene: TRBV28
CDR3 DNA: TGTGCCAGCAGAGAGGGGGGGTTCTACGAGCAGTACTTC
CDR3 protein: CASREGGFYEQYF

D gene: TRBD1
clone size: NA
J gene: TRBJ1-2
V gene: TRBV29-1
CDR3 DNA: TGCAGCGTTGAATCTGCGGACAGGGGTTTCTATGGCTACACCTTC
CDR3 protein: CSVESADRGFYGYTF

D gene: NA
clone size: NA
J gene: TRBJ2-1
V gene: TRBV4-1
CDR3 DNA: TGCGCCAGCAGCCAAGACCCCCCACGGGAGCTCGGTAATGAGCAGTTCTTC
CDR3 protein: CASSQDPPRELGNEQFF

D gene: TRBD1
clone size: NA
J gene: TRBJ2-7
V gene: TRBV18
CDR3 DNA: TGTGCCAGCTCACCAAGAGGGGGCGCAAACTACGAGCAGTACTTC
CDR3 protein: CASSPRGGANYEQYF

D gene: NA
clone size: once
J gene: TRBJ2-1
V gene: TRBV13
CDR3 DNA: TGTGCCAGCAGCTTAAAGCCGGTTTCCTACAATGAGCAGTTCTTC
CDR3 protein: CASSLKPVSYNEQFF

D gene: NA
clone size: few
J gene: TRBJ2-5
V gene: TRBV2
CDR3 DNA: TGTGCCAGCAAGATACTACAGGGAACTGTAGAGACCCAGTACTTC
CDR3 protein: CASKILQGTVETQYF